This T cell receptor (beta chain) was recorded in a study of identical twins. A universal primer site was incorporated via template switching, and the cDNA contained unique molecular identifiers. TCRdb redid the calling of the 5' RACE reads with MiXCR, one entry per CDR3 protein. The table records about 700,000 distinct CDR3 sequences, more than 6.5% of them present only once. The study, taken as a whole, reports: Among out-of-frame alpha sequences shared by twins, low generation probability occurred in excess.

A note on this clonotype: Its antigen is unknown.

CDR1 and CDR2 from the germline V gene are DFQATT and SNEGSKA (reference sequence). Trimming stripped 5 bases from V and 5 bases from J, with 12 bases between. The CDR3 consists of 13 residues. These records were also assigned to another study, of yellow fever vaccine responses in identical twins.

Sequencing input: PBMCs. The genes are TRBV20-1 and TRBJ1-4; weak D call: TRBD1 (5 bases). The receptor comes from a young woman in good health. The CDR3 sequence is CSAHQRGNEKLFF. The CDR3 nucleotides read TGCAGTGCTCACCAAAGGGGAAATGAAAAACTGTTTTTT.